This note documents a single T cell receptor beta chain sequence. Here immunoSEQ multiplex PCR was the method, and the copy in TCRdb shows in-frame clones only, minus some. The table lists some 130,000 clones, around 97% of them singletons. This record comes from a study of T cell changes during pregnancy in multiple sclerosis. Looked up from germline, CDR1 is MGHRA and CDR2 is YSYEKL. The CDR3 consists of 14 residues. Germline trimming cut 3 bases from V and 2 bases from J; bases unmatched to any gene: 0. Sequencing used peripheral blood, obtained after pregnancy. This receptor was obtained from a female donor with multiple sclerosis, enrolled in a pregnancy study. The V gene is TRBV4-1, the J gene TRBJ1-5; TRBD1 matches 8 bases. The CDR3 loop reads CASSQTGGNQPQHF. In DNA, the CDR3 is TGCGCCAGCAGCCAGACAGGGGGCAATCAGCCCCAGCATTTT.